The following is a TCR beta chain sequence with its context. The target antigen is unknown. The entry originates in a study of cytomegalovirus exposure and HLA in healthy donors. For the study at large: About 85 million unique TCR sequences came from HLA-typed donors in an early release. Genetic ancestry analysis placed about 80% of the 398 donors that were genotyped in the Caucasian-associated cluster. Study findings and constraints: Across HLA loci, a later analysis found differing TCR association rates, with DRB1 most and HLA-C fewest. Over 15,000 TCR beta sequences were associated with HLA alleles at 0.05 false discovery rate in a later analysis.

CDR1 SNHLY and CDR2 FYNNEI come from the germline V gene. This CDR3 spans 14 amino acids. V shed 6 bases and J shed 0 bases, with 12 bases lying between them. It was with 60 Vbeta and 13 Jbeta primers that the PCR ran. Data came from immunoSEQ multiplex PCR; TCRdb stores just in-frame clones and leaves some out. The data hold over 95,000 clones, with approximately 67% observed a single time. The chain uses TRBV2 and TRBJ2-7; D might be TRBD2 (6 bases). This sequence was found in a man between 18 and 35 years old in good health and CMV-seropositive. Sequenced material: PBMCs. The CDR3 DNA reads as TGTGCCAGCAGGACCGGGGGAAGCTCCTACGAGCAGTACTTC. It encodes CASRTGGSSYEQYF.